Shown below are 12 T cell receptor beta chains from a single sample sequenced in a study of post-analysis software for immune sequencing data. Unique molecular identifiers were present in the TCR beta cDNA libraries. From the PCR reads, TCRdb called clonotypes with MiXCR, one entry per CDR3 protein. This sample has about 160,000 distinct CDR3 sequences; 35% to 40% occur once, and the top ten carry 25% to 35%. The sample here was blood, taken after autologous hematopoietic stem cell transplantation. These receptors were collected from a girl between 5 and 17 years old with multiple sclerosis.

The chain couples TRBV5-1 to TRBJ2-1; D unclear. The CDR3 has 14 residues. CDR1 SGHRS and CDR2 YFSETQ come from the germline V gene. Trimming removed 0 bases from V and 4 bases from J, with 8 bases in between. CDR3 bases: TGCGCCAGCAGCTTGGGAGAAAATTACAATGAGCAGTTCTTC. Its protein product is CASSLGENYNEQFF.

The sample holds a few counts of this clonotype. V and J are TRBV5-6 and TRBJ2-2; D is perhaps TRBD2 (6 bases). Per the germline V gene, CDR1 is SGHDT and CDR2 is YYEEEE. The length of the CDR3 is 17 residues. Trimming removed 1 base from V and 0 bases from J, with 13 bases in between. The CDR3 loop reads CASSLTPGTSNTGELFF. The CDR3, as DNA: TGTGCCAGCAGCTTGACTCCCGGGACTTCGAACACCGGGGAGCTGTTTTTT.

The chain uses TRBV4-3 and TRBJ2-1; no clear D gene. Trimming removed 2 bases from V and 6 bases from J, with 14 bases in between. Germline-derived CDR1 and CDR2 are LGHNA and YSLEER. The CDR3 contains 15 residues. The CDR3 is CASSQYPQVSNEQFF. The DNA of the CDR3 is TGCGCCAGCAGCCAATATCCACAAGTCAGCAATGAGCAGTTCTTC.

CDR3 nucleotide sequence: TGCGCCAGCTGGGGTGGCGAACAAGAGACCCAGTACTTC. Its protein is CASWGGEQETQYF. The chain couples TRBV5-1 to TRBJ2-5; D uncertain. Per germline, CDR1 SGHRS and CDR2 YFSETQ. This CDR3 comprises 13 residues. The germline V and J ends were trimmed by 7 bases and 2 bases, with 12 bases remaining between them.

For the CDR3, the DNA is TGTGCCAGCAGCTTACGGGCGGGAAAAGAGACCCAGTACTTC. Translation gives CASSLRAGKETQYF. V gene TRBV5-6 combines with J gene TRBJ2-5; D might be TRBD2 (6 bases). CDR3 length equals 14 residues. Trimming cost V 2 bases and J 3 bases, with 11 bases left between them. Germline V gives CDR1 SGHDT, CDR2 YYEEEE. Full variable domain (rest looked up from reference TRBV5-6 and TRBJ2-5): DAGVTQSPTHLIKTRGQQVTLRCSPKSGHDTVSWYQQALGQGPQFIFQYYEEEERQRGNFPDRFSGHQFPNYSSELNVNALLLGDSALYLCASSLRAGKETQYFGPGTRLLVL.

This chain uses TRBV24-1 with TRBJ2-5, with 7 bases fitting TRBD2. The J segment lost 1 base and the V segment lost 4 bases, leaving 5 bases of the junction unmatched. This CDR3 region has 15 residues. Germline CDR1 reads KGHDR; CDR2 reads SFDVKD. CDR3 in amino acids: CATSEAGTIQETQYF. The CDR3 DNA follows: TGTGCCACCAGTGAGGCCGGGACTATCCAAGAGACCCAGTACTTC.

The sample holds a few counts of this clonotype. The V call is TRBV3-1, the J call TRBJ2-6; D is uncertain. The CDR3 has 15 residues. Trimming removed 4 bases at V and 2 bases at J, with 9 bases between. Germline loops: CDR1 LGHDT, CDR2 YNNKEL (reference sequence). CDR3 nucleotides: TGTGCCAGCAGCCCCCCCTTCGCTGGGGCCAACGTCCTGACTTTC. Translating it yields CASSPPFAGANVLTF.

The table lists this clonotype with many counts. The rearrangement uses TRBV29-1 and TRBJ1-6, with D unresolved. The germline V gene has CDR1 SQVTM and CDR2 ANQGSEA. The CDR3 covers 13 residues. Trimming shortened V by 5 bases and J by 1 base, and 6 bases separated the two germline ends. The CDR3, as DNA: TGCAGCGTTAGGGAGTCCTATAATTCACCCCTCCACTTT. Its translation is CSVRESYNSPLHF.

The chain uses TRBV25-1 and TRBJ1-2, with D perhaps TRBD1 (5 bases). The CDR3 is 16 amino acids. Germline V gene sequence: CDR1 MGHDK, CDR2 SYGVNS. V lost 0 bases and J 4 bases, leaving 15 bases between the germline ends. CDR3 sequence (DNA): TGTGCCAGCAGTGAATATTACGCGGACGGGGCCTATGGCTACACCTTC. This encodes CASSEYYADGAYGYTF.

This clonotype was seen repeatedly, ten times or more. The chain combines TRBV20-1 with TRBJ2-1; 13 bases map to TRBD2. The CDR3 is made up of 13 amino acids. The germline gives CDR1 DFQATT, CDR2 SNEGSKA (reference sequence). Trimming cost V 6 bases and J 7 bases; bases outside gene matches: 3. CDR3 protein: CSARTSGRNEQFF. CDR3 DNA sequence: TGCAGTGCCAGGACTAGCGGGAGAAATGAGCAGTTCTTC.

The V call is TRBV27, the J call TRBJ1-2; no firm D call. The germline V gene has CDR1 MNHEY and CDR2 SMNVEV (reference sequence). The CDR3 contains 13 residues. Trimming took 3 bases from V and 3 from J, leaving 8 bases between them. CDR3: CASSFGEHYGYTF. In nucleotides, the CDR3 is TGTGCCAGCAGTTTCGGGGAACACTATGGCTACACCTTC.

The chain carries TRBV6-2 or TRBV6-3 and TRBJ2-3, with 7 bases aligning to TRBD2. Germline CDR1 reads MNHEY; CDR2 reads SVGEGT. The CDR3 loop spans 15 amino acids. V lost 3 bases to trimming and J lost 2 bases; unmatched junction nucleotides: 5. The CDR3 coding sequence is TGTGCCAGCAGTTATGCAGCGGGGTACACAGATACGCAGTATTTT. Amino acids: CASSYAAGYTDTQYF.